The present T cell receptor beta chain was sequenced within a study of CD8 T cells in ankylosing spondylitis. Trimming shortened V by 4 bases and J by 5 bases, and 13 bases separated the two germline ends. This CDR3 contains 14 residues. Study results and limitations: Disease-linked clones had a CD8+ phenotype and relatively low frequency in peripheral blood. Seven to nine highly homologous variants made up a TCR beta motif, and this motif appeared characteristic of ankylosing spondylitis blood. There was reportedly significant enrichment of clones that were disease-linked in matched ankylosing spondylitis synovial fluid.

This clonotype was found many times. What it binds is not known. Quantitative barcoded 5'-RACE was used to prepare TCR beta libraries. TCRdb ran MiXCR on the 5' RACE reads and lists one entry per CDR3 protein. This sample has more than 300,000 distinct CDR3 sequences, with around a tenth found just once. The chain has TRBV12-3 or TRBV12-4 and TRBJ2-3, with a tentative D call TRBD1 (6 bases). Material: blood, either unsorted or a sorted T cell fraction (not recorded which). The sequence came from a female donor with ankylosing spondylitis or in good health (not recorded which). CDR3 loop: CASSSASQGDTQYF. Written as DNA, the CDR3 is TGTGCCAGCAGTTCGGCCTCACAGGGAGATACGCAGTATTTT.